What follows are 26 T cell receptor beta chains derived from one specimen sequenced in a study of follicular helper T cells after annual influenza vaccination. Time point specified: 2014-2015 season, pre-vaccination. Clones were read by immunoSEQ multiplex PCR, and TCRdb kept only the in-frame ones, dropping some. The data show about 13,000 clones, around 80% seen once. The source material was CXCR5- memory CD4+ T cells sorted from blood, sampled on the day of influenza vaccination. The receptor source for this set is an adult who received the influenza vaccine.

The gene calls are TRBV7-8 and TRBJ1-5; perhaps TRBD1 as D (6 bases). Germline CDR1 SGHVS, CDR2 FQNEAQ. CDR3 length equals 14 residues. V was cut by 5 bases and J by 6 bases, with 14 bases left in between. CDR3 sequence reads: CASSRQDAGQPQHF. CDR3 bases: TGTGCCAGCAGCCGACAGGACGCGGGTCAGCCCCAGCATTTT. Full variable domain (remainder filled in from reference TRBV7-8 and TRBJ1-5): GAGVSQSPRYKVAKRGQDVALRCDPISGHVSLFWYQQALGQGPEFLTYFQNEAQLDKSGLPSDRFFAERPEGSVSTLKIQRTQQEDSAVYLCASSRQDAGQPQHFGDGTRLSIL.

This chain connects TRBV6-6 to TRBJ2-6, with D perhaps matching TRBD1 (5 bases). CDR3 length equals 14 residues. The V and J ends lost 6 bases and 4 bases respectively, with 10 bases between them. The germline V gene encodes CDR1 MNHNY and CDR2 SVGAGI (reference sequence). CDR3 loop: CASRGVAGANVLTF. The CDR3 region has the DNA TGTGCCAGCAGAGGGGTCGCCGGGGCCAACGTCCTGACTTTC.

The CDR3 region has the DNA TGTGCCATCCGACAGTATAGCAATCAGCCCCAGCATTTT. It translates to CAIRQYSNQPQHF. The V call is TRBV28, the J call TRBJ1-5; D perhaps matches TRBD1 (5 bases). Germline V gives CDR1 MDHEN, CDR2 SYDVKM. Deletions cut 10 bases from V and 0 bases from J, with 10 bases between. This CDR3 is 13 amino acids long.

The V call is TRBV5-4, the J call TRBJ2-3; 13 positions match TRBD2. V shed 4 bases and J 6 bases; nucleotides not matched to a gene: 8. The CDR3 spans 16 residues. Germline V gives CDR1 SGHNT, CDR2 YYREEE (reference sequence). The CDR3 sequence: CASSVRTSGGLDTQYF. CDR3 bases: TGTGCCAGCAGCGTGAGGACTAGCGGGGGTCTCGATACGCAGTATTTT.

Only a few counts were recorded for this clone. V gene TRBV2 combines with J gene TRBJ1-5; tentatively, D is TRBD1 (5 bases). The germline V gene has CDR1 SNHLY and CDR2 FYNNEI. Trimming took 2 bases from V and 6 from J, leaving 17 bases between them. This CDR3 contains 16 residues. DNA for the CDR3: TGTGCCAGCAGTGAAAAGGAAAGGCAGGGAGGTCAGCCCCAGCATTTT. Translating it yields CASSEKERQGGQPQHF.

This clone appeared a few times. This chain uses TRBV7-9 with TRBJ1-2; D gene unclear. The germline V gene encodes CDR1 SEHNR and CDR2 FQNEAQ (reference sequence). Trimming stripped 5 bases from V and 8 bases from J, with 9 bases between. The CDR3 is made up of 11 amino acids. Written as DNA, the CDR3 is TGTGCCAGCAGCCACATTGTGGGCTACACCTTC. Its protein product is CASSHIVGYTF.

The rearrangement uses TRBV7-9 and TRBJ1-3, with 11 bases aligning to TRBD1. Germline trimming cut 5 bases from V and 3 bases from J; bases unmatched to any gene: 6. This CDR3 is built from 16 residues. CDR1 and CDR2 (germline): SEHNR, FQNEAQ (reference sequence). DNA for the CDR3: TGTGCCAGCAGCAGAGGACAGGGGGCGCTTGGAAACACCATATATTTT. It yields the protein CASSRGQGALGNTIYF.

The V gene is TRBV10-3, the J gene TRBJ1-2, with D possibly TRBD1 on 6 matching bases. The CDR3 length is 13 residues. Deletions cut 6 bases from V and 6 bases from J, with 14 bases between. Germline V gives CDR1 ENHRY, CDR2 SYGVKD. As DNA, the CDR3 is TGTGCCATCAGAACCGGGACATCCGATGGCTACACCTTC. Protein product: CAIRTGTSDGYTF.

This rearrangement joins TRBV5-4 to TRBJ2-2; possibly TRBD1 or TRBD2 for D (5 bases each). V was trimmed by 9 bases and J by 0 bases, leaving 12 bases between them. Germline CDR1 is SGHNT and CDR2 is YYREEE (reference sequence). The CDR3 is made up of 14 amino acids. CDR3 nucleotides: TGTGCCACGACCGGGACCACGAACACCGGGGAGCTGTTTTTT. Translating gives CATTGTTNTGELFF.

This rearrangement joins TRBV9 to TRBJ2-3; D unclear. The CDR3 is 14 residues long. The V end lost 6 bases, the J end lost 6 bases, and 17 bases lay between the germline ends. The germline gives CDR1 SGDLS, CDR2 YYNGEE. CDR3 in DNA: TGTGCCAGCACCACAGTCCCCGCTTCGGATACGCAGTATTTT. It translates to CASTTVPASDTQYF.

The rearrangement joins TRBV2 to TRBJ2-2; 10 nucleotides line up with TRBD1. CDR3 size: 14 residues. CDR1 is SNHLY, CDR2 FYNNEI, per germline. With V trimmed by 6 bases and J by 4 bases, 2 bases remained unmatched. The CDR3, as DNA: TGTGCCAGCAGCCGGGACAGGGGCACCGGGGAGCTGTTTTTT. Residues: CASSRDRGTGELFF.

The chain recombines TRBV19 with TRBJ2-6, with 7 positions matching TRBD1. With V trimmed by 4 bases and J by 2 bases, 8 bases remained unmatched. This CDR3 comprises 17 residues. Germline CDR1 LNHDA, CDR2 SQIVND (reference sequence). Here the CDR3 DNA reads TGTGCCAGTAGTAAAGACAGGGTAGGGACTGGGGCCAACGTCCTGACTTTC. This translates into CASSKDRVGTGANVLTF.

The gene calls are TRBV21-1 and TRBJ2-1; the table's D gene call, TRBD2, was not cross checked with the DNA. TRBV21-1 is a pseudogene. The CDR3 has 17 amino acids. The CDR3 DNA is TGTGCCAGCAGCAAAGCGTCGGGACTAGATTCCTACAATGAGCAGTTCTTC. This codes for CASSKASGLDSYNEQFF.

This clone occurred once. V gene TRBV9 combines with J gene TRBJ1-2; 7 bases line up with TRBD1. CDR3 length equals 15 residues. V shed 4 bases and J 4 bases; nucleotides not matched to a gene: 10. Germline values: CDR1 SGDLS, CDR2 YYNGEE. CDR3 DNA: TGTGCCAGCAGCCCCGAGACAGGGACCCTCTATGGCTACACCTTC. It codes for CASSPETGTLYGYTF.

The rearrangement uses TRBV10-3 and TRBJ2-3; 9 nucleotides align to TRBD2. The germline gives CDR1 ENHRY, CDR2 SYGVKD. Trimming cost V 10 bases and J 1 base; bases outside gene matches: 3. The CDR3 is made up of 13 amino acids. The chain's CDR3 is CATSSGGTDTQYF. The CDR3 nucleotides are TGTGCCACCTCTAGCGGGGGCACAGATACGCAGTATTTT.

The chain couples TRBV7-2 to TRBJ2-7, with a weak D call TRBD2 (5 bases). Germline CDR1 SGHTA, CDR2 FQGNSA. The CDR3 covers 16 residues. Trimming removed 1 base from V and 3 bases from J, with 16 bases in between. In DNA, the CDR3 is TGTGCCAGCAGCTTAGGAGCGGCCTACATCGGCTACGAGCAGTACTTC. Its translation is CASSLGAAYIGYEQYF.

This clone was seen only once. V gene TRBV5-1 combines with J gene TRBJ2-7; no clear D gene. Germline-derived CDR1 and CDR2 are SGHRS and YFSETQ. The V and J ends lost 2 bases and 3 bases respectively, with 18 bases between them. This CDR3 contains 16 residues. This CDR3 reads CASSFTTFSNRYEQYF. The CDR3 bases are TGCGCCAGCAGCTTTACCACTTTCTCGAACCGCTACGAGCAGTACTTC.

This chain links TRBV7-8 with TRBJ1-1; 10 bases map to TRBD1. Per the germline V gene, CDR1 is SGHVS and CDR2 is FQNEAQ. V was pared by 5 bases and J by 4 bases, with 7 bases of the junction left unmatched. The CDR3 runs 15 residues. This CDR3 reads CASSPRRTGGTEAFF. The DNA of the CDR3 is TGTGCCAGCAGCCCTAGGCGGACAGGGGGCACTGAAGCTTTCTTT.

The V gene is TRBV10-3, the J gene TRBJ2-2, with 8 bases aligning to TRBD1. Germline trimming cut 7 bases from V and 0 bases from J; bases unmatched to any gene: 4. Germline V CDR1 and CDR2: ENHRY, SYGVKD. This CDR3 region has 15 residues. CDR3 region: CAITRGQANTGELFF. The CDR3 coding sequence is TGTGCCATCACCAGGGGACAGGCGAACACCGGGGAGCTGTTTTTT.

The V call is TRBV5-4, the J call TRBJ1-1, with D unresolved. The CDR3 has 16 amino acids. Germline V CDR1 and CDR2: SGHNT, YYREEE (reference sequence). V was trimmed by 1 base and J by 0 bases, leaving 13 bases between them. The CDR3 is CASSLMKGSLNTEAFF. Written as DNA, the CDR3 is TGTGCCAGCAGCTTGATGAAGGGCAGCCTGAACACTGAAGCTTTCTTT.

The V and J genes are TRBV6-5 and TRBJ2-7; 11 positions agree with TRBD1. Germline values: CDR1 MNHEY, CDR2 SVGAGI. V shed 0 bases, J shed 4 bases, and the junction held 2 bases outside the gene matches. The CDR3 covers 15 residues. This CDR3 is CASSYSGTGGYEQYF. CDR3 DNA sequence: TGTGCCAGCAGTTACTCCGGGACAGGGGGGTACGAGCAGTACTTC.

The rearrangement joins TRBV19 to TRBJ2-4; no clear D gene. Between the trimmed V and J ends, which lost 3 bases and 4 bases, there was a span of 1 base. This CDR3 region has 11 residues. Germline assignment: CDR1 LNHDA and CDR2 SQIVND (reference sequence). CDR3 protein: CASSMKNIQYF. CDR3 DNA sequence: TGTGCCAGTAGTATGAAAAACATTCAGTACTTC. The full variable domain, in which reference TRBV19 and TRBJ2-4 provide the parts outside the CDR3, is DGGITQSPKYLFRKEGQNVTLSCEQNLNHDAMYWYRQDPGQGLRLIYYSQIVNDFQKGDIAEGYSVSREKKESFPLTVTSAQKNPTAFYLCASSMKNIQYFGAGTRLSVL.

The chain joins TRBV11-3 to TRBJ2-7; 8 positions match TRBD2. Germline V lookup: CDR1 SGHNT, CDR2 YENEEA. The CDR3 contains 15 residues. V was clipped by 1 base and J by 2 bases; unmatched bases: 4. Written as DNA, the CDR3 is TGTGCCAGCAGCTTAGTCGGGGGGGCGGCCTACGAGCAGTACTTC. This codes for CASSLVGGAAYEQYF.

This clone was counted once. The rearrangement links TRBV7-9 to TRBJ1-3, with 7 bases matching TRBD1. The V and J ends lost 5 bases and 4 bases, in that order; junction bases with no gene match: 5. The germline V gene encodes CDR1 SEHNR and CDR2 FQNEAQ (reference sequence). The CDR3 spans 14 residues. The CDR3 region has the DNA TGTGCCAGCAGCCAGACAGGGCCCGGAAACACCATATATTTT. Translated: CASSQTGPGNTIYF.

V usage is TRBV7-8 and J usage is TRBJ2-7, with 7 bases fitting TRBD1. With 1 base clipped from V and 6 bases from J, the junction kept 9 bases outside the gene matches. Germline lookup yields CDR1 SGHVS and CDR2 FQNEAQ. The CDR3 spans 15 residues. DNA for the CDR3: TGTGCCAGCAGCTTAGTGCCCGGGACAGTATTCGAGCAGTACTTC. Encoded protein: CASSLVPGTVFEQYF.

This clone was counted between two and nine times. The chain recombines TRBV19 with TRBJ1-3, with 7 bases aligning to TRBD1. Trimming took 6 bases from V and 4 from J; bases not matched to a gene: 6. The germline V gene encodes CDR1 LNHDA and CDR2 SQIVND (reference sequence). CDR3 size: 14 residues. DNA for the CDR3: TGTGCCAGTAGCATACAGGGGACAGGAAACACCATATATTTT. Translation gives CASSIQGTGNTIYF.